The rows below give T cell receptor beta chains drawn from one sample of a study of CD8 T cells in ankylosing spondylitis. One entry per CDR3 protein, called by TCRdb with MiXCR from the 5' RACE reads. The sample includes about 750,000 distinct CDR3 sequences, about 20% of them seen just once. Sequenced input: blood, either unsorted or a sorted T cell fraction (not recorded which). The receptors derive from a male donor with ankylosing spondylitis. CDR3s include the opening cysteine and the closing phenylalanine or tryptophan. A D gene is named only where the DNA matches it firmly. Some rows mark clone size as missing; the rest say once, few, many or name a class of expanded clone.

D	size	J	V	length	DNA	CDR3
NA	few	TRBJ1-6	TRBV20-1	14	TGCAGTGCTAGAGACCGGGACACTAATTCACCCCTCCACTTT	CSARDRDTNSPLHF
NA	NA	TRBJ2-4	TRBV7-2	14	TGTGCCAGCAGCTTAGCACTAGTAATAAACATTCAGTACTTC	CASSLALVINIQYF
NA	NA	TRBJ2-2	TRBV11-2	14	TGTGCCAGCAGCCCCAATATAAACACCGGGGAGCTGTTTTTT	CASSPNINTGELFF
NA	NA	TRBJ2-3	TRBV20-1	19	TGCTGGGCCACGGAAGGGTGGCGGGTCTCGGTTAGGACCACAGATACGCAGTATTTT	CWATEGWRVSVRTTDTQYF
NA	few	TRBJ2-1	TRBV10-3	14	TGTGCCATCAGTGAACGGGAGAGGCAGAATGAGCAGTTCTTC	CAISERERQNEQFF
NA	NA	TRBJ1-3	TRBV4-2	15	TGTGCCAGCAGCCAGACATCAAGCTCTGGAAACACCATATATTTT	CASSQTSSSGNTIYF
TRBD2	few	TRBJ2-7	TRBV4-3	15	TGCGCCAGCAAGACCCGACTAGCGGGGACCTACGAGCAGTACTTC	CASKTRLAGTYEQYF
NA	NA	TRBJ2-2	TRBV6-1	16	TGTGCCAGCAAGTCTCAGGGACTTCCGAACACCGGGGAGCTGTTTTTT	CASKSQGLPNTGELFF
TRBD2	many	TRBJ2-3	TRBV4-1	19	TGCGCCAGCAGCCAAGAGGCGGGACTAGCGGGGGGGCCATCGGATACGCAGTATTTT	CASSQEAGLAGGPSDTQYF
NA	NA	TRBJ1-6	TRBV7-8	15	TGTGCCAGCACCACACTTAGCTCCTATAATTCACCCCTCCACTTT	CASTTLSSYNSPLHF
NA	NA	TRBJ2-5	TRBV29-1	14	TGCAGCGTTGAAGATAGGGATAGAGGAGAGACCCAGTACTTC	CSVEDRDRGETQYF